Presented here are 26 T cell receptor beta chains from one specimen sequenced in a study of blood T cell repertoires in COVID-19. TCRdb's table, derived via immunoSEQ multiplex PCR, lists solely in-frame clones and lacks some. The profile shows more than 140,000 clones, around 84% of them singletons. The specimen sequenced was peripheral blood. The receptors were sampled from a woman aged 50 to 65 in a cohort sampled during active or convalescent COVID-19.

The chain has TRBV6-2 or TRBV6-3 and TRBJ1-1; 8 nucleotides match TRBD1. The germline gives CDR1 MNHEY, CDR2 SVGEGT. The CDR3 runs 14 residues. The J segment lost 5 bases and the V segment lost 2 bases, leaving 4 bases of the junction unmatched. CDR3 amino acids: CASSYLTGETEAFF. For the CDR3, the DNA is TGTGCCAGCAGTTACCTGACAGGGGAAACTGAAGCTTTCTTT.

For the CDR3, the DNA is TGTGCCACCAGTGATTGGCGGGCGGGCAATCAGCCCCAGCATTTT. This sequence encodes CATSDWRAGNQPQHF. The chain links TRBV24-1 to TRBJ1-5; no firm D call. The V end was cut by 2 bases, the J end by 2 bases, with 9 bases between. The germline CDR1 and CDR2 sequences are KGHDR and SFDVKD. This CDR3 spans 15 amino acids.

CDR3 in DNA: TGTGCCAGCAGCTCCTATGGGGGGAGCACAGATACGCAGTATTTT. This encodes CASSSYGGSTDTQYF. The chain joins TRBV7-2 to TRBJ2-3; D perhaps matches TRBD2 (6 bases). This CDR3 contains 15 residues. Looked up from germline, CDR1 is SGHTA and CDR2 is FQGNSA. The ends were cut back, 4 bases at V and 0 bases at J, with 11 bases in the middle.

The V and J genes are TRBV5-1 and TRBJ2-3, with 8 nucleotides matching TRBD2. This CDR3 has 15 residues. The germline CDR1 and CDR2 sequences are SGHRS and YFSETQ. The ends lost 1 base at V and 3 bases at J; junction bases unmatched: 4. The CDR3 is CASSLTSGGTDTQYF. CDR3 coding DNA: TGCGCCAGCAGCTTGACGAGCGGGGGTACAGATACGCAGTATTTT.

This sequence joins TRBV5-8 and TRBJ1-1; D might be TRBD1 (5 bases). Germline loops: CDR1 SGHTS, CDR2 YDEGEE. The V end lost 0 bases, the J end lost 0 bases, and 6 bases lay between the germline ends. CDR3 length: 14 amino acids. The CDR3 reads CASSLDRMNTEAFF. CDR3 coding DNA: TGTGCCAGCAGCTTGGACAGGATGAACACTGAAGCTTTCTTT.

CDR3 nucleotides: TGCAGCACGTCCAGGACAGGAGCCTATGGCTACACCTTC. Its translation: CSTSRTGAYGYTF. The rearrangement joins TRBV29-1 to TRBJ1-2; 7 positions match TRBD1. Germline V gene lookup returns CDR1 SQVTM and CDR2 ANQGSEA. The CDR3 is 13 amino acids. The junction had 10 bases not matched to a gene; V was cut back by 8 bases and J by 4 bases.

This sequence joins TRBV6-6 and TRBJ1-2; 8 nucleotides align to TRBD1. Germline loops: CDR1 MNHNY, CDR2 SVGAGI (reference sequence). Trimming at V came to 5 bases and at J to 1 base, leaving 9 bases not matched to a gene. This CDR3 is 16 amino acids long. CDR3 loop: CASSVSTGDVNYGYTF. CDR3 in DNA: TGTGCCAGCAGTGTCTCGACAGGGGACGTTAACTATGGCTACACCTTC.

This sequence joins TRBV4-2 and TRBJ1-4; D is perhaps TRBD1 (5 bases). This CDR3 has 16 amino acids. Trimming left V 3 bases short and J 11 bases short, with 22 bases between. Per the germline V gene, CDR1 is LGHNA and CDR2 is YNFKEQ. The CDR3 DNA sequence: TGTGCCAGCAGCCAGATCGACAGTTTGTCTAGGGGTAAACTGTTTTTT. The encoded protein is CASSQIDSLSRGKLFF.

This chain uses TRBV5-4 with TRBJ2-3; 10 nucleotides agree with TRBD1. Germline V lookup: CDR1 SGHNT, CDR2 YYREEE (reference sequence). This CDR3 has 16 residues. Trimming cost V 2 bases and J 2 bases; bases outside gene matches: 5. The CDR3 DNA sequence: TGTGCCAGCAGCTTCTTGGACAGGGGGACCACAGATACGCAGTATTTT. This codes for CASSFLDRGTTDTQYF. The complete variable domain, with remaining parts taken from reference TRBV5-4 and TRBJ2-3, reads ETGVTQSPTHLIKTRGQQVTLRCSSQSGHNTVSWYQQALGQGPQFIFQYYREEENGRGNFPPRFSGLQFPNYSSELNVNALELDDSALYLCASSFLDRGTTDTQYFGPGTRLTVL.

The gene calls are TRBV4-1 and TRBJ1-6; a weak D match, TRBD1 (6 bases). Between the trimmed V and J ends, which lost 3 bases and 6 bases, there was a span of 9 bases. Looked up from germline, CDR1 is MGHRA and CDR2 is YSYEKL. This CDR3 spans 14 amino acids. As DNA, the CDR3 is TGCGCCAGCAGCCAGGGACATTTTAATTCACCCCTCCACTTT. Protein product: CASSQGHFNSPLHF.

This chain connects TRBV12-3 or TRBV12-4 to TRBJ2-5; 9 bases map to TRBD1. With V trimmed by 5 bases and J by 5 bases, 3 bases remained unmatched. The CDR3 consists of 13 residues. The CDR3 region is CASSLGQGETQYF. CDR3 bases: TGTGCCAGCAGTCTTGGACAGGGGGAGACCCAGTACTTC.

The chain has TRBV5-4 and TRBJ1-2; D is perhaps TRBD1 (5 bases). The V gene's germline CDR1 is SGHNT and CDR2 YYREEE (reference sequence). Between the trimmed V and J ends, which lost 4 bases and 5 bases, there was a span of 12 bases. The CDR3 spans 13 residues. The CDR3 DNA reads TGTGCCAGCAGCCAACGGACACTTTATGGCTACACCTTC. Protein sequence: CASSQRTLYGYTF. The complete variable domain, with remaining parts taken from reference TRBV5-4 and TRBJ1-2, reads ETGVTQSPTHLIKTRGQQVTLRCSSQSGHNTVSWYQQALGQGPQFIFQYYREEENGRGNFPPRFSGLQFPNYSSELNVNALELDDSALYLCASSQRTLYGYTFGSGTRLTVV.

As DNA, the CDR3 is TGTGCCAGTAGAAAGGCAGCGAGAATCTCCTACGAGCAGTACTTC. It encodes CASRKAARISYEQYF. This sequence joins TRBV19 and TRBJ2-7, with D unclear. This CDR3 has 15 residues. V was pared by 6 bases and J by 0 bases, with 15 bases between. Germline V gives CDR1 LNHDA, CDR2 SQIVND (reference sequence).

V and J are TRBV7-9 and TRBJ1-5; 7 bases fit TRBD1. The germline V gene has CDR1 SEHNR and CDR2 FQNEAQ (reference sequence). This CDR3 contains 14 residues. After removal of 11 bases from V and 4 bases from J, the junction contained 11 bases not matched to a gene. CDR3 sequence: CAGGDRDINQPQHF. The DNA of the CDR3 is TGTGCCGGCGGGGACAGAGACATTAATCAGCCCCAGCATTTT.

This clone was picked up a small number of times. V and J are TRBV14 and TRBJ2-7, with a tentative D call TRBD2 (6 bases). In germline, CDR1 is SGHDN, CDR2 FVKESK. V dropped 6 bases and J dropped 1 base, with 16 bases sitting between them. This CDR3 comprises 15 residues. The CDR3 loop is CASRRGGGNSYEQYF. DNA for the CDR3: TGTGCCAGCAGGAGGGGAGGCGGAAATTCCTACGAGCAGTACTTC.

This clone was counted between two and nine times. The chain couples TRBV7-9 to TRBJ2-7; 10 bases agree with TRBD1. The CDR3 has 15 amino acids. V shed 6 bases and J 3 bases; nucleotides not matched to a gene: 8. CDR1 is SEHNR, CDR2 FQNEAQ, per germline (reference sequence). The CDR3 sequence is CASSFGQGGNYEQYF. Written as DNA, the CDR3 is TGTGCCAGCAGTTTTGGACAGGGGGGTAACTACGAGCAGTACTTC.

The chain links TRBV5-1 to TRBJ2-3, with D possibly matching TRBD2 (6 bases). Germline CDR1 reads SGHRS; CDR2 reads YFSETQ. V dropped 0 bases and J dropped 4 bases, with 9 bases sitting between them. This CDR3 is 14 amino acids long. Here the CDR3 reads CASSLVASADTQYF. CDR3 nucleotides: TGCGCCAGCAGCTTGGTCGCTAGCGCAGATACGCAGTATTTT.

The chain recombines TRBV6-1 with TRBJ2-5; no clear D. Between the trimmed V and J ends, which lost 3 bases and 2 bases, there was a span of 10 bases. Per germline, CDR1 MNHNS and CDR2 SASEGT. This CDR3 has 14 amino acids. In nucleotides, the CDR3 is TGTGCCAGCAGTGAGAGGTGGCAGCAAGAGACCCAGTACTTC. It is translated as CASSERWQQETQYF.

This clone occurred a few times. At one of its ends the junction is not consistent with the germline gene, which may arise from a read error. The CDR3 reads CASSEDITGSYEQYF. CDR3 coding DNA: TGTGCCAGCAGCGAAGACATTACCGGGAGCTACGAGCAGTACTTC. The rearrangement uses TRBV2 and TRBJ2-7; a possible D gene is TRBD2 (6 bases). The CDR3 has 15 amino acids. Per germline, CDR1 SNHLY and CDR2 FYNNEI.

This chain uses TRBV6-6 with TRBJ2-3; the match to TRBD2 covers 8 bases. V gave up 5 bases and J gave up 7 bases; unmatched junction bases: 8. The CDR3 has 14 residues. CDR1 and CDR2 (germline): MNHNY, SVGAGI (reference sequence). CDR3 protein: CASSRGGAPYTQYF. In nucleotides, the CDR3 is TGTGCCAGCAGTCGGGGGGGTGCCCCCTATACGCAGTATTTT.

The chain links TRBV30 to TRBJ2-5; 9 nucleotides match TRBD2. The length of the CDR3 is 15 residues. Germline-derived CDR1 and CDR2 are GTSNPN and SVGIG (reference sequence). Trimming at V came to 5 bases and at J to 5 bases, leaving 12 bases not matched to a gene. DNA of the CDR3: TGTGCCTGGGCATCGGCAGCGGGGGGCCGGGAGACCCAGTACTTC. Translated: CAWASAAGGRETQYF. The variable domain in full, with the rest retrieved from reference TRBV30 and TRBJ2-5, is SQTIHQWPATLVQPVGSPLSLECTVEGTSNPNLYWYRQAAGRGLQLLFYSVGIGQISSEVPQNLSASRPQDRQFILSSKKLLLSDSGFYLCAWASAAGGRETQYFGPGTRLLVL.

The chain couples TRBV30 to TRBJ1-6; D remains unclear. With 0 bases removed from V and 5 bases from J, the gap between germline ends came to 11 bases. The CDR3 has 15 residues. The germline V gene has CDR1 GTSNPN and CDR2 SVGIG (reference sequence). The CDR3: CAWSVYPFNNSPLHF. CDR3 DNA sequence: TGTGCCTGGAGTGTTTATCCTTTTAATAATTCACCCCTCCACTTT.

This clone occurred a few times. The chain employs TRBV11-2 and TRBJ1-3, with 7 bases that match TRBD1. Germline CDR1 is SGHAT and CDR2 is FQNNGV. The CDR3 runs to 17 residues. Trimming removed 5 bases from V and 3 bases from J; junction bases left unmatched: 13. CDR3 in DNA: TGTGCCAGCAGCCACTACGCTGGCCACAGGGGTGGAAACACCATATATTTT. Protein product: CASSHYAGHRGGNTIYF.

The CDR3 DNA is TGTGCCAGCAGTTCCCAGGGGATGGATCAGCCCCAGCATTTT. It encodes CASSSQGMDQPQHF. The genes are TRBV2 and TRBJ1-5; D is possibly TRBD1 (6 bases). CDR3 length equals 14 residues. Trimming stripped 5 bases from V and 5 bases from J, with 13 bases between. The germline V gene encodes CDR1 SNHLY and CDR2 FYNNEI.

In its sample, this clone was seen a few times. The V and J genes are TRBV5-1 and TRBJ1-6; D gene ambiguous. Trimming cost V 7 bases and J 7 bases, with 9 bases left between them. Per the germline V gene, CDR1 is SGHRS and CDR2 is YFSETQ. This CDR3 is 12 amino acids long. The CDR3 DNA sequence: TGCGCCAGCGACTCTGGGAATTCACCCCTCCACTTT. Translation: CASDSGNSPLHF. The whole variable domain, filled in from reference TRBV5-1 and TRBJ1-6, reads KAGVTQTPRYLIKTRGQQVTLSCSPISGHRSVSWYQQTPGQGLQFLFEYFSETQRNKGNFPGRFSGRQFSNSRSEMNVSTLELGDSALYLCASDSGNSPLHFGNGTRLTVT.

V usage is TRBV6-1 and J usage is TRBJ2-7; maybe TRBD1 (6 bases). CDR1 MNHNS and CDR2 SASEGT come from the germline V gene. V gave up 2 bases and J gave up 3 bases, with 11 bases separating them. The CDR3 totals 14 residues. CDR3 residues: CASSETGYNYEQYF. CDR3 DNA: TGTGCCAGCAGTGAAACAGGGTATAACTACGAGCAGTACTTC.